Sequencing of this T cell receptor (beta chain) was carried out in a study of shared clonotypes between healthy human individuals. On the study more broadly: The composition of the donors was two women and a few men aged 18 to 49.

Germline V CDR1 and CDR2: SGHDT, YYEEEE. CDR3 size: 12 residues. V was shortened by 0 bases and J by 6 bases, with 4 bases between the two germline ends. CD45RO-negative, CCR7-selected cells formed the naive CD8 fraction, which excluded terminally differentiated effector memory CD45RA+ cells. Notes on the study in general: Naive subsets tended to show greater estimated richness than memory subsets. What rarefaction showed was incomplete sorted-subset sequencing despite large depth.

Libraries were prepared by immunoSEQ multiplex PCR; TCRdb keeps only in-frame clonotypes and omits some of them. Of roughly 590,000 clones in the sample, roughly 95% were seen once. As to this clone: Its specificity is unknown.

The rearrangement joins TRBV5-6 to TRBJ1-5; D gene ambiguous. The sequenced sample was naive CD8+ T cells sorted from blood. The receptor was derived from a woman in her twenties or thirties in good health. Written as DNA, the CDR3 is TGTGCCAGCAGCTTGGGTCTTCAGCCCCAGCATTTT. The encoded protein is CASSLGLQPQHF.